This T cell receptor beta chain was profiled in a study of blood T cell repertoires in COVID-19. In the study overall: The samples span acute and convalescent COVID-19 from the United States, Italy and Spain.

Looked up from germline, CDR1 is SGHRS and CDR2 is YFSETQ. The CDR3 is 14 residues long. J lost 5 bases, V lost 4 bases, and 8 bases had no gene match. Sequencing used immunoSEQ multiplex PCR; TCRdb keeps in-frame clones, though not all of them. The profile shows 170,000 or so clones, roughly nine tenths of them singletons. Sequenced: peripheral blood. The chain links TRBV5-1 to TRBJ2-7; 8 nucleotides align to TRBD1. The receptor comes from a man aged 45-65 years with acute or convalescent COVID-19. CDR3 loop: CASSPDRANDEQYF. CDR3 bases: TGCGCCAGCAGCCCGGACAGGGCAAACGACGAGCAGTACTTC.